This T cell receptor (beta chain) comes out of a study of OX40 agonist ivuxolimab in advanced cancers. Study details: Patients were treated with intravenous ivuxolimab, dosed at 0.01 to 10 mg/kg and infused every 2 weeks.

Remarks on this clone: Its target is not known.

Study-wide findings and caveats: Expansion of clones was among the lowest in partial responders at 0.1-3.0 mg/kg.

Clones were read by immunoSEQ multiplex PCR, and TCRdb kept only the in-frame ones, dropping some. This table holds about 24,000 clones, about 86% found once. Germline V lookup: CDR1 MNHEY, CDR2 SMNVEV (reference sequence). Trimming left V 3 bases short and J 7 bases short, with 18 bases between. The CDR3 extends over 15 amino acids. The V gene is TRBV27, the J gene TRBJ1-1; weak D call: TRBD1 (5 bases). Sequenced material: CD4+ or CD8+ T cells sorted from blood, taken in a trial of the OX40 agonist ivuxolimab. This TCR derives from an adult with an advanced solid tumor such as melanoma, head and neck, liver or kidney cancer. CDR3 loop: CASSLVGAGIGEAFF. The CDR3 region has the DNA TGTGCCAGCAGTTTGGTTGGGGCGGGAATTGGTGAAGCTTTCTTT.